These 29 T cell receptor beta chains were sequenced from one sample in a study of blood T cell repertoires in COVID-19. Generated by immunoSEQ multiplex PCR, the TCRdb table keeps only in-frame clones and is missing some. The sample contains over 100,000 clones, more than 75% of which appear only once. Sequenced input: peripheral blood. Every receptor here comes from a human donor in a cohort sampled during active COVID-19.

The chain has TRBV7-2 and TRBJ2-2, with no clear D. CDR3 length: 17 amino acids. V was clipped by 5 bases and J by 6 bases, with 22 bases between them. CDR1 and CDR2 (germline): SGHTA, FQGNSA. The DNA of the CDR3 is TGTGCCAGCAGCCTCTTCCTCGGCAGACTCAACCCCGGGGAGCTGTTTTTT. It translates to CASSLFLGRLNPGELFF.

The rearrangement uses TRBV5-1 and TRBJ2-3; TRBD2 matches 7 bases. The J segment lost 6 bases and the V segment lost 0 bases, leaving 4 bases of the junction unmatched. CDR1 SGHRS and CDR2 YFSETQ come from the germline V gene. The CDR3 has 14 residues. CDR3 sequence: CASSLGTRTDTQYF. The CDR3 nucleotides read TGCGCCAGCAGCTTGGGGACTAGAACTGATACGCAGTATTTT.

The rearrangement joins TRBV11-1 to TRBJ2-1; perhaps TRBD1 as D (5 bases). From germline, CDR1 is SGHAT and CDR2 FQDESV (reference sequence). V lost 8 bases and J lost 9, with 14 bases in between. This CDR3 contains 12 residues. In DNA form, the CDR3 reads TGTGCCAGCCAATCCAGGGCTGGTGAGCAGTTCTTC. It codes for CASQSRAGEQFF.

The rearrangement uses TRBV5-4 and TRBJ2-5, with 10 bases identical to TRBD2. CDR1 is SGHNT and CDR2 is YYREEE in the germline V gene (reference sequence). V lost 9 bases to trimming and J lost 4 bases; unmatched junction nucleotides: 6. This CDR3 contains 13 residues. CDR3 in DNA: TGTGCCATAAGCGGGGGGGCCCGAGAGACCCAGTACTTC. Residues: CAISGGARETQYF.

V usage is TRBV4-2 and J usage is TRBJ1-1; D is perhaps TRBD1 (6 bases). Germline-derived CDR1 and CDR2 are LGHNA and YNFKEQ. The CDR3 length is 18 residues. The V end lost 0 bases, the J end lost 1 base, and 18 bases lay between the germline ends. The CDR3: CASSQDIPPGHRNTEAFF. The CDR3 nucleotides are TGTGCCAGCAGCCAAGATATCCCCCCGGGACATCGGAACACTGAAGCTTTCTTT.

The chain joins TRBV11-3 to TRBJ1-6; no reliable D call. Looked up from germline, CDR1 is SGHNT and CDR2 is YENEEA. This CDR3 has 14 amino acids. V was cut by 5 bases and J by 10 bases, with 15 bases left in between. CDR3 DNA sequence: TGTGCCAGCAGCCCCCGGGAGCCTGGATCACCCCTCCACTTT. Translated: CASSPREPGSPLHF.

This rearrangement joins TRBV29-1 to TRBJ1-2; the match to TRBD1 covers 11 bases. With V trimmed by 7 bases and J by 8 bases, 9 bases remained unmatched. The CDR3 contains 13 residues. Germline assignment: CDR1 SQVTM and CDR2 ANQGSEA. CDR3 nucleotide sequence: TGCAGCGCGAGGGACAGGGGGATTGGGGGCTACACCTTC. It is translated as CSARDRGIGGYTF.

The J gene is TRBJ2-2, the V gene TRBV5-1; TRBD2 agrees at 14 bases. There are 18 residues in the CDR3. Germline CDR1 is SGHRS and CDR2 is YFSETQ. The J segment lost 4 bases and the V segment lost 3 bases, leaving 8 bases of the junction unmatched. The CDR3: CASSSDGLAGGPTGELFF. As DNA, the CDR3 is TGCGCCAGCAGCTCTGACGGACTAGCGGGGGGCCCCACCGGGGAGCTGTTTTTT. Combining the CDR3 with reference TRBV5-1 and TRBJ2-2 gives the whole variable domain KAGVTQTPRYLIKTRGQQVTLSCSPISGHRSVSWYQQTPGQGLQFLFEYFSETQRNKGNFPGRFSGRQFSNSRSEMNVSTLELGDSALYLCASSSDGLAGGPTGELFFGEGSRLTVL.

The chain uses TRBV5-6 and TRBJ1-1; the D is unclear. Trimming left V 1 base short and J 2 bases short, with 12 bases between. This CDR3 region has 15 residues. The germline V gene encodes CDR1 SGHDT and CDR2 YYEEEE. CDR3 sequence: CASSLIPGTNTEAFF. DNA for the CDR3: TGTGCCAGCAGCTTGATACCTGGTACTAACACTGAAGCTTTCTTT.

The V gene is TRBV5-4, the J gene TRBJ1-2; TRBD1 is a possible D gene (6 bases). The CDR3 extends over 15 amino acids. Trimming removed 6 bases from V and 2 bases from J, with 17 bases in between. From germline, CDR1 is SGHNT and CDR2 YYREEE (reference sequence). CDR3 amino acids: CASKAIGTPNYGYTF. In nucleotides, the CDR3 is TGTGCCAGCAAGGCGATCGGGACACCCAACTATGGCTACACCTTC.

The V and J genes are TRBV7-9 and TRBJ1-4, with 10 positions matching TRBD1. The CDR3 is 15 amino acids. Losses at the gene ends were 3 bases for V and 3 bases for J; bases not matched to a gene: 1. Germline CDR1 SEHNR, CDR2 FQNEAQ (reference sequence). The CDR3 protein is CASSFGQGANEKLFF. The DNA of the CDR3 is TGTGCCAGCAGCTTTGGACAGGGGGCTAATGAAAAACTGTTTTTT.

The chain has TRBV7-6 and TRBJ2-3, with TRBD2 matching 7 bases. The junction had 15 bases not matched to a gene; V was cut back by 2 bases and J by 1 base. CDR3 length: 19 amino acids. Germline V gives CDR1 SGHVS, CDR2 FNYEAQ. The CDR3 loop reads CASSLSHAYQRGGTDTQYF. The CDR3 DNA sequence: TGTGCCAGCAGCTTAAGCCATGCTTACCAGCGGGGAGGCACAGATACGCAGTATTTT.

V gene TRBV6-2 or TRBV6-3 combines with J gene TRBJ1-6, with D perhaps TRBD1 (5 bases). The CDR3 is 15 amino acids. V lost 2 bases and J 5 bases, leaving 10 bases between the germline ends. Germline CDR1 is MNHEY and CDR2 is SVGEGT. The CDR3 sequence: CASSYGGSDNSPLHF. In DNA, the CDR3 is TGTGCCAGCAGTTACGGGGGGTCGGATAATTCACCCCTCCACTTT.

This rearrangement joins TRBV10-1 to TRBJ2-2; 8 bases match TRBD1. V was clipped by 7 bases and J by 1 base; unmatched bases: 8. Germline CDR1 is WNHNN and CDR2 is SYGVQD (reference sequence). This CDR3 contains 16 residues. The CDR3, as DNA: TGCGCCAGCACCCTGTCGGACAGGGAGAACACCGGGGAGCTGTTTTTT. It translates to CASTLSDRENTGELFF.

The chain joins TRBV5-1 to TRBJ1-1; D not certain. The germline V gene encodes CDR1 SGHRS and CDR2 YFSETQ. The V end was cut by 1 base, the J end by 5 bases, with 9 bases between. This CDR3 region has 13 residues. CDR3 coding DNA: TGCGCCAGCAGCTTGCCAAGCGGGACTGAAGCTTTCTTT. Encoded protein: CASSLPSGTEAFF.

V gene TRBV7-8 combines with J gene TRBJ2-7, with TRBD1 matching 8 bases. This CDR3 region has 16 residues. The trim removed 0 bases at V and 1 base at J, leaving 5 bases unmatched. Germline values: CDR1 SGHVS, CDR2 FQNEAQ. The DNA of the CDR3 is TGTGCCAGCAGCTTAGCCGCCGGGACAGGATCCTACGAGCAGTACTTC. It is translated as CASSLAAGTGSYEQYF.

Note on this clone: At the DNA level, this CDR3 is encoded by other sequences in the same sample as well. The chain joins TRBV5-1 to TRBJ1-1, with 7 bases lining up with TRBD1. V shed 4 bases and J 2 bases; nucleotides not matched to a gene: 5. The germline V gene encodes CDR1 SGHRS and CDR2 YFSETQ. The CDR3 is made up of 14 amino acids. The CDR3 nucleotides read TGCGCCAGCAGCCTCCAGGGGGGAAACACTGAAGCTTTCTTT. Translating it yields CASSLQGGNTEAFF.

The V gene is TRBV7-9, the J gene TRBJ1-1; D is perhaps TRBD1 (6 bases). V was cut by 4 bases and J by 1 base, with 7 bases left in between. The CDR3 runs to 13 residues. CDR1 SEHNR and CDR2 FQNEAQ come from the germline V gene (reference sequence). The CDR3 protein is CASSSQGNTEAFF. Here the CDR3 DNA reads TGTGCCAGCAGCTCACAGGGGAACACTGAAGCTTTCTTT.

The chain links TRBV20-1 to TRBJ2-7, with D possibly TRBD1 on 6 matching bases. CDR3 length equals 11 residues. Germline-derived CDR1 and CDR2 are DFQATT and SNEGSKA (reference sequence). Trimming shortened V by 6 bases and J by 6 bases, and 12 bases separated the two germline ends. The CDR3 nucleotides are TGCAGTGCCCGAGGGGGAAGCGAGCAGTACTTC. Amino acids: CSARGGSEQYF.

The chain couples TRBV6-2 or TRBV6-3 to TRBJ1-2; D gene unclear. From germline, CDR1 is MNHEY and CDR2 SVGEGT. The V gene lost 5 bases and the J gene lost 6 bases, with 13 bases spanning the gap. CDR3 length equals 13 residues. The CDR3 nucleotides read TGTGCCAGCAGTCAACAGTCTTTTGATGGCTACACCTTC. It yields the protein CASSQQSFDGYTF.

This clone was seen a few times. The gene calls are TRBV5-1 and TRBJ2-5; unclear D gene. The germline V and J ends were trimmed by 5 bases and 0 bases, with 5 bases remaining between them. CDR3 size: 12 residues. The germline gives CDR1 SGHRS, CDR2 YFSETQ. This CDR3 reads CASSRDQETQYF. CDR3 bases: TGCGCCAGCAGTCGAGACCAAGAGACCCAGTACTTC.

The chain joins TRBV13 to TRBJ2-2; TRBD2 matches at 7 bases. CDR3 length: 18 residues. The germline CDR1 and CDR2 sequences are PRHDT and FYEKMQ (reference sequence). The trim removed 1 base at V and 4 bases at J, leaving 12 bases unmatched. The CDR3 DNA follows: TGTGCCAGCAGCTTAGAAGGATGGCGGGGGAGCAGCACCGGGGAGCTGTTTTTT. It encodes CASSLEGWRGSSTGELFF. The whole variable domain, filled in from reference TRBV13 and TRBJ2-2, reads AAGVIQSPRHLIKEKRETATLKCYPIPRHDTVYWYQQGPGQDPQFLISFYEKMQSDKGSIPDRFSAQQFSDYHSELNMSSLELGDSALYFCASSLEGWRGSSTGELFFGEGSRLTVL.

The chain combines TRBV6-5 with TRBJ1-2; tentative D call: TRBD1 (5 bases). The germline V gene has CDR1 MNHEY and CDR2 SVGAGI. This CDR3 comprises 15 residues. V was shortened by 5 bases and J by 7 bases, with 20 bases between the two germline ends. The CDR3 DNA sequence: TGTGCCAGCAGTACCTCGAATAGGGGAAGGGGTGGCTACACCTTC. This codes for CASSTSNRGRGGYTF.

The chain recombines TRBV9 with TRBJ1-2; 7 bases match TRBD1. Germline CDR1 and CDR2: SGDLS and YYNGEE. CDR3 size: 16 residues. Trimming took 2 bases from V and 4 from J; bases not matched to a gene: 11. CDR3 residues: CASSVNPGQLIYGYTF. The CDR3 DNA reads TGTGCCAGCAGCGTCAACCCGGGACAGCTAATCTATGGCTACACCTTC.

The chain combines TRBV15 with TRBJ1-2; D gene unclear. V was cut by 0 bases and J by 4 bases, with 9 bases left in between. Germline lookup yields CDR1 LNHNV and CDR2 YYDKDF (reference sequence). The CDR3 runs to 14 residues. CDR3 DNA sequence: TGTGCCACCAGCAGAGATTCAGGCCCCTATGGCTACACCTTC. Its translation is CATSRDSGPYGYTF.

In DNA, the CDR3 is TGTGCCTGGAGTGCCGCGGGACTGAAGGGGCCCCAGCATTTT. Translation: CAWSAAGLKGPQHF. The rearrangement links TRBV30 to TRBJ1-5; D possibly corresponds to TRBD1 (5 bases). Germline CDR1 reads GTSNPN; CDR2 reads SVGIG (reference sequence). This CDR3 has 14 residues. V was pared by 1 base and J by 9 bases, with 16 bases between.

The chain uses TRBV3-1 (or the pseudogene TRBV3-2) and TRBJ1-3, with 7 bases aligning to TRBD1. V was clipped by 3 bases and J by 4 bases; unmatched bases: 6. Germline V gives CDR1 LGHDT, CDR2 YNNKEL (reference sequence). This CDR3 spans 15 amino acids. Here the CDR3 DNA reads TGTGCCAGCAGCCACCTACAGGGGCGCGGAAACACCATATATTTT. Encoded protein: CASSHLQGRGNTIYF.

The rearrangement uses TRBV6-4 and TRBJ2-3; maybe TRBD1 (6 bases). Looked up from germline, CDR1 is MRHNA and CDR2 is SNTAGT. The CDR3 extends over 16 amino acids. V lost 0 bases and J 4 bases, leaving 14 bases between the germline ends. CDR3 sequence reads: CASSDSMGARADTQYF. The DNA of the CDR3 is TGTGCCAGCAGTGACTCAATGGGGGCGCGGGCAGATACGCAGTATTTT.

The V and J genes are TRBV6-2 or TRBV6-3 and TRBJ1-2; D remains unclear. Germline-derived CDR1 and CDR2 are MNHEY and SVGEGT. This CDR3 is built from 16 residues. Between the trimmed V and J ends, which lost 3 bases and 4 bases, there was a span of 18 bases. The CDR3 sequence is CASSYRTTVVVYGYTF. The CDR3 nucleotides are TGTGCCAGCAGTTATCGCACCACGGTGGTCGTCTATGGCTACACCTTC.